These 18 T cell receptor beta chains were sequenced from one sample in a study of HIV-infected patients and healthy controls. Reverse transcription used about 500 ng RNA and constant-region primers for alpha and beta. Separate chain-specific third strand synthesis with multiplexing indices produced the alpha and beta libraries. TCRdb passed the 5' RACE reads through MiXCR, listing each CDR3 protein once. This repertoire shows over 15,000 distinct CDR3 sequences, 5.5% found once; its top ten account for about 1.9%. Whole blood was used without fractionation, so all unsorted peripheral T cells were included. The sequenced sample was blood. The receptors were gathered from an adult in good health.

This clonotype was counted many times. V and J are TRBV5-1 and TRBJ2-3; 7 positions match TRBD1. The V gene's germline CDR1 is SGHRS and CDR2 YFSETQ. The V and J ends lost 4 bases and 5 bases, in that order; junction bases with no gene match: 7. CDR3 length: 14 residues. Here the CDR3 DNA reads TGCGCCAGCAGCATTCTAGGGGGCGGAGATACGCAGTATTTT. Translating it yields CASSILGGGDTQYF.

This clonotype was picked up many times. The V call is TRBV7-6, the J call TRBJ2-7, with 7 bases fitting TRBD1. Germline assignment: CDR1 SGHVS and CDR2 FNYEAQ. The CDR3 covers 14 residues. V lost 5 bases and J lost 4; bases outside the gene matches: 8. The CDR3 protein is CASSLGQVGYEQYF. The CDR3 DNA sequence: TGTGCCAGCAGCCTAGGACAGGTTGGGTACGAGCAGTACTTC. Filled out from reference TRBV7-6 and TRBJ2-7, the complete variable domain reads GAGVSQSPRYKVTKRGQDVALRCDPISGHVSLYWYRQALGQGPEFLTYFNYEAQQDKSGLPNDRFSAERPEGSISTLTIQRTEQRDSAMYRCASSLGQVGYEQYFGPGTRLTVT.

This clonotype is medium-sized. This sequence joins TRBV6-6 and TRBJ1-4; D is possibly TRBD1 (5 bases). The CDR3 totals 13 residues. V was trimmed by 4 bases and J by 5 bases, leaving 8 bases between them. The germline V gene has CDR1 MNHNY and CDR2 SVGAGI (reference sequence). The CDR3 DNA sequence: TGTGCCAGCAGTTCGACAGAAAATGAAAAACTGTTTTTT. Protein sequence: CASSSTENEKLFF.

This clonotype was counted ten times or more. The chain recombines TRBV29-1 with TRBJ2-1, with D hard to call. This CDR3 contains 13 residues. V was shortened by 7 bases and J by 0 bases, with 10 bases between the two germline ends. Per germline, CDR1 SQVTM and CDR2 ANQGSEA. CDR3 sequence: CSGGQSSYNEQFF. The DNA of the CDR3 is TGCAGCGGAGGCCAGAGCTCCTACAATGAGCAGTTCTTC.

This clonotype appeared many times. This chain connects TRBV5-1 to TRBJ1-3; 9 bases line up with TRBD1. This CDR3 spans 15 amino acids. CDR1 and CDR2 from the germline V gene are SGHRS and YFSETQ. V was pared by 4 bases and J by 4 bases, with 6 bases of the junction left unmatched. The CDR3 sequence: CASSPDRGAGNTIYF. DNA of the CDR3: TGCGCCAGCAGCCCGGACAGGGGAGCCGGAAACACCATATATTTT.

This clonotype was observed many times. This rearrangement joins TRBV7-2 to TRBJ2-7; 7 bases match TRBD1. The CDR3 spans 12 residues. The germline V gene encodes CDR1 SGHTA and CDR2 FQGNSA. With V trimmed by 4 bases and J by 4 bases, 1 base remained unmatched. In DNA form, the CDR3 reads TGTGCCAGCAGCTCGACAGGGTACGAGCAGTACTTC. Protein sequence: CASSSTGYEQYF.

This clonotype is judged medium-sized. The chain has TRBV7-3 and TRBJ2-3, with 8 bases that match TRBD2. The CDR3 totals 15 residues. V gave up 5 bases and J gave up 2 bases; unmatched junction bases: 6. Germline V lookup: CDR1 SGHTA, CDR2 FQGTGA. The CDR3 loop is CASSPVAGFTDTQYF. The CDR3 DNA reads as TGTGCCAGCAGCCCGGTAGCGGGGTTCACAGATACGCAGTATTTT.

This clonotype is termed medium-sized. The V gene is TRBV29-1, the J gene TRBJ1-6; a weak D match, TRBD1 (5 bases). In germline, CDR1 is SQVTM, CDR2 ANQGSEA. The CDR3 extends over 14 amino acids. The V gene lost 7 bases and the J gene lost 7 bases, with 17 bases spanning the gap. This CDR3 reads CSAQTGGGNSPLHF. CDR3 DNA sequence: TGCAGCGCACAAACGGGGGGTGGGAATTCACCCCTCCACTTT.

This clonotype occurred many times. The CDR3 loop is CASIYQAGRTDTQYF. CDR3 sequence (DNA): TGTGCCAGCATCTACCAGGCGGGACGCACAGATACGCAGTATTTT. The chain is built from TRBV6-6 and TRBJ2-3; D might be TRBD2 (6 bases). Per germline, CDR1 MNHNY and CDR2 SVGAGI (reference sequence). V lost 7 bases, J lost 1 base, and 15 bases lay in between. This CDR3 comprises 15 residues.

This clonotype was observed at least ten times. The chain uses TRBV7-2 and TRBJ1-5; D perhaps matches TRBD1 (6 bases). This CDR3 comprises 14 residues. The germline CDR1 and CDR2 sequences are SGHTA and FQGNSA. Trimming removed 1 base from V and 6 bases from J, with 10 bases in between. Here the CDR3 reads CASSLVQGSQPQHF. The DNA for the CDR3 is TGTGCCAGCAGCTTAGTACAGGGAAGTCAGCCCCAGCATTTT.

This clonotype rates as medium-sized. Compared with germline, one end of the junction differs, possibly owing to a read error. This chain connects TRBV7-7 to TRBJ2-3; 9 bases match TRBD2. The germline V gene has CDR1 SSHAT and CDR2 FNYEAQ (reference sequence). The CDR3 consists of 15 residues. The CDR3 region is CASSLVAGATDTQYF. The DNA for the CDR3 is TGTGCTAGCAGCTTAGTAGCGGGGGCGACAGATACGCAGTATTTT.

This clonotype was seen ten or more times. The chain couples TRBV7-6 to TRBJ2-5; 7 nucleotides agree with TRBD2. This CDR3 has 16 residues. The junction had 14 bases not matched to a gene; V was cut back by 5 bases and J by 5 bases. Germline V gene sequence: CDR1 SGHVS, CDR2 FNYEAQ. CDR3 DNA sequence: TGTGCCAGCAGCGATCCCCCGCGACTAGCCTGGGAGACCCAGTACTTC. This encodes CASSDPPRLAWETQYF.

This clonotype has at least ten counts. The rearrangement joins TRBV7-2 to TRBJ2-2, with TRBD2 matching 8 bases. V shed 5 bases and J 6 bases; nucleotides not matched to a gene: 8. Germline CDR1 SGHTA, CDR2 FQGNSA. This CDR3 has 15 residues. The CDR3 loop is CASSLFRGGAGELFF. CDR3 sequence (DNA): TGTGCCAGCAGCCTCTTCCGGGGGGGGGCCGGGGAGCTGTTTTTT. Supplemented by reference TRBV7-2 and TRBJ2-2, the full variable domain reads GAGVSQSPSNKVTEKGKDVELRCDPISGHTALYWYRQSLGQGLEFLIYFQGNSAPDKSGLPSDRFSAERTGGSVSTLTIQRTQQEDSAVYLCASSLFRGGAGELFFGEGSRLTVL.

The chain combines TRBV12-3 or TRBV12-4 with TRBJ1-5; a weak D match, TRBD1 (6 bases). The CDR3 is 13 amino acids. V was pared by 7 bases and J by 7 bases, with 14 bases between. The CDR3, as DNA: TGTGCCAGCAAGGGGGGGGGTGGGCAGCCCCAGCATTTT. Its translation is CASKGGGGQPQHF.

This clonotype was observed a few times. The V call is TRBV12-3 or TRBV12-4, the J call TRBJ2-6, with 7 bases fitting TRBD1. V dropped 5 bases and J dropped 0; count of bases not matched to a gene: 1. The CDR3 consists of 15 residues. Here the CDR3 reads CASSHRGSGANVLTF. The CDR3 DNA reads as TGTGCCAGCAGTCACAGGGGCTCTGGGGCCAACGTCCTGACTTTC.

This clonotype was found many times. The rearrangement uses TRBV5-1 and TRBJ2-7, with 7 bases lining up with TRBD1. There are 15 residues in the CDR3. Germline assignment: CDR1 SGHRS and CDR2 YFSETQ. J lost 0 bases, V lost 0 bases, and 3 bases had no gene match. For the CDR3, the DNA is TGCGCCAGCAGCTTGGGGACAGGATACTCCTACGAGCAGTACTTC. This translates into CASSLGTGYSYEQYF.

This clonotype was seen ten or more times. The J gene is TRBJ2-3, the V gene TRBV24-1, with 10 bases fitting TRBD1. This CDR3 region has 16 residues. The ends lost 2 bases at V and 3 bases at J; junction bases unmatched: 4. CDR1 and CDR2 from the germline V gene are KGHDR and SFDVKD. In nucleotides, the CDR3 is TGTGCCACCAGTGATTCCCGGACAGGGGGGACAGATACGCAGTATTTT. Its translation is CATSDSRTGGTDTQYF.

The V call is TRBV20-1, the J call TRBJ2-5, with D perhaps TRBD2 (5 bases). The CDR3 length is 12 residues. Germline CDR1 DFQATT, CDR2 SNEGSKA (reference sequence). The ends were cut back, 4 bases at V and 0 bases at J, with 6 bases in the middle. DNA of the CDR3: TGCAGTGCTACGGACTACCAAGAGACCCAGTACTTC. This translates into CSATDYQETQYF.